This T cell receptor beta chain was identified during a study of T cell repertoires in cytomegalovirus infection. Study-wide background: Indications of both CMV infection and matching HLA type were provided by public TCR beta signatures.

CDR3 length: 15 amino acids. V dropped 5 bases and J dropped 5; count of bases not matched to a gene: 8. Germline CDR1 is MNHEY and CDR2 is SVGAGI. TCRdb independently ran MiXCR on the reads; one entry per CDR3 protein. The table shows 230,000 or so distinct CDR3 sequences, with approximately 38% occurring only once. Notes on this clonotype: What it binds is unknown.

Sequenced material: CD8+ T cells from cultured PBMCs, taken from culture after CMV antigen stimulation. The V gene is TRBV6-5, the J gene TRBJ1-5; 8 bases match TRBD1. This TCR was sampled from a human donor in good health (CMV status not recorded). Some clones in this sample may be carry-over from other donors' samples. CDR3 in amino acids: CASSNGQGADQPQHF. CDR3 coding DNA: TGTGCCAGCAGTAACGGACAGGGTGCTGATCAGCCCCAGCATTTT.